Listed below are T cell receptor beta chains from one sample, sequenced in a study of shared clonotypes between healthy human individuals. Assay used: immunoSEQ multiplex PCR; TCRdb lists only in-frame clones, some missing. Altogether 2 million to 2.5 million clones are present, 90% to 95% being singletons, with the ten largest covering 0.13%. The sequencing input was naive CD4+ T cells sorted from blood. Every receptor here comes from a man between 18 and 29 years old in good health. The CDR3 runs from the conserved cysteine through the conserved F or W. The D gene is left open where the match is weak. A row's size may be missing; if present it is once, few, many or a size class.

abundance	v_gene	d_gene	j_gene	len	CDR3aa	CDR3nt
-	TRBV5-4	TRBD2	TRBJ2-5	15	CASSSGTSGQETQYF	TGTGCCAGCAGCTCTGGGACTAGTGGGCAAGAGACCCAGTACTTC
-	TRBV5-4	-	TRBJ2-7	15	CASSFQGLSHGEQYF	TGTGCCAGCAGCTTTCAAGGACTCTCACATGGGGAGCAGTACTTC
-	TRBV5-1	TRBD1	TRBJ1-3	16	CASSLALGQGGNTIYF	TGCGCCAGCAGCTTGGCCTTGGGACAGGGAGGAAACACCATATATTTT
once	TRBV6-5	TRBD1	TRBJ1-6	15	CASSYSRGLYSPLHF	TGTGCCAGCAGTTACTCCAGGGGGCTCTATTCACCCCTCCACTTT
-	TRBV15	-	TRBJ2-7	14	CATSRDTGYYEQYF	TGTGCCACCAGCAGAGATACCGGATACTACGAGCAGTACTTC
-	TRBV21-1	-	TRBJ2-1	16	CASSKDHRGRNNEQFF	TGTGCCAGCAGCAAAGATCACAGGGGGCGCAACAATGAGCAGTTCTTC
-	TRBV12-5	TRBD1	TRBJ2-7	15	CASGLSGTGAGEQYF	TGTGCTAGTGGTTTGTCCGGGACAGGGGCTGGAGAGCAGTACTTC
-	TRBV30	-	TRBJ2-3	18	CAWIDISGGPIGTDTQYF	TGTGCCTGGATCGATATATCAGGTGGCCCCATAGGCACAGATACGCAGTATTTT
-	TRBV10-3	-	TRBJ2-5	13	CATGAGAQETQYF	TGTGCCACGGGGGCAGGGGCCCAAGAGACCCAGTACTTC
-	TRBV7-2	TRBD2	TRBJ2-5	15	CASSLSGGAWETQYF	TGTGCCAGCAGCTTAAGCGGGGGGGCTTGGGAGACCCAGTACTTC
-	TRBV7-7	-	TRBJ1-1	13	CASSFGENTEAFF	TGTGCTAGCAGCTTCGGAGAGAACACTGAAGCTTTCTTT
-	TRBV28	TRBD1	TRBJ2-7	14	CASSPPDRLYEQYF	TGTGCCAGCAGTCCTCCGGACAGGTTATACGAGCAGTACTTC
-	TRBV18	-	TRBJ1-1	13	CASSPPGDTEAFF	TGTGCCAGCTCCCCCCCCGGGGACACTGAAGCTTTCTTT
-	TRBV7-2	TRBD1	TRBJ2-7	15	CASSLRQGIGYEQYF	TGTGCCAGCAGCTTACGACAGGGGATTGGGTACGAGCAGTACTTC
-	TRBV6-5	-	TRBJ1-5	12	CASGGSNQPQHF	TGTGCCAGCGGGGGTAGCAATCAGCCCCAGCATTTT
-	TRBV18	-	TRBJ1-5	16	CASSLTQVLPNQPQHF	TGTGCCAGCTCACTGACACAGGTCCTCCCCAATCAGCCCCAGCATTTT
-	TRBV7-9	-	TRBJ2-3	14	CASSLAKGADTQYF	TGTGCCAGCAGCTTAGCAAAGGGAGCAGATACGCAGTATTTT
once	TRBV10-1	-	TRBJ2-3	13	CASSETGPDTQYF	TGCGCCAGCAGTGAGACCGGGCCAGATACGCAGTATTTT
-	TRBV7-2	-	TRBJ2-3	15	CASSLGGSGTDTQYF	TGTGCCAGCAGCTTAGGGGGGAGTGGGACAGATACGCAGTATTTT
-	TRBV5-1	-	TRBJ2-7	13	CASSPRFSYEQYF	TGTGCCAGCAGCCCCAGGTTCTCCTACGAGCAGTACTTC
once	TRBV7-2	-	TRBJ1-6	14	CASSFAGLNSPLHF	TGTGCCAGCAGCTTCGCAGGATTAAATTCACCCCTCCACTTT
-	TRBV9	TRBD1	TRBJ2-5	14	CASNRDSSRETQYF	TGTGCCAGCAATCGGGACAGCTCCCGAGAGACCCAGTACTTC
-	TRBV6-1	-	TRBJ1-2	13	CASSQDRPYGYTF	TGTGCCAGCAGTCAGGATCGCCCCTATGGCTACACCTTC
-	TRBV7-9	-	TRBJ1-3	16	CASSFWISDSGNTIYF	TGTGCCAGCAGCTTTTGGATTAGTGACTCCGGAAACACCATATATTTT
-	TRBV7-2	-	TRBJ1-6	16	CASSATSTVYNSPLHF	TGTGCCAGCAGCGCGACTTCGACTGTGTATAATTCACCCCTCCACTTT
-	TRBV10-3	-	TRBJ2-7	12	CAISEVPYEQYF	TGTGCCATCAGTGAGGTTCCCTACGAGCAGTACTTC
-	TRBV1	-	TRBJ2-2	16	CTSSQGGQGSAGELFF	TGCACCAGCAGCCAAGGGGGACAGGGATCGGCCGGGGAGCTGTTTTTT
-	TRBV6-1	TRBD1	TRBJ1-1	15	CASSEVVGGSTEAFF	TGTGCCAGCAGTGAAGTGGTAGGGGGCAGCACTGAAGCTTTCTTT
-	TRBV11-2	-	TRBJ1-1	11	CASSPDSKAFF	TGTGCCAGCAGCCCCGATTCCAAAGCTTTCTTT
-	TRBV6-5	-	TRBJ1-6	15	CASKGDLGYNSPLHF	TGTGCCAGCAAGGGCGACTTGGGCTATAATTCACCCCTCCACTTT
-	TRBV28	TRBD2	TRBJ2-7	15	CASSPGGVNSYEQYF	TGTGCCAGCAGTCCCGGGGGGGTTAACTCCTACGAGCAGTACTTC
-	TRBV7-2	-	TRBJ2-2	15	CASSISGANTGELFF	TGTGCCAGCAGCATTAGCGGAGCGAACACCGGGGAGCTGTTTTTT
-	TRBV7-2	-	TRBJ2-7	14	CASSLLSQGYEQYF	TGTGCCAGCAGCTTATTATCACAGGGTTACGAGCAGTACTTC
-	TRBV7-9	-	TRBJ1-5	13	CASSLAPPGPQHF	TGTGCCAGCAGCTTAGCCCCCCCGGGGCCCCAGCATTTT
-	TRBV19	TRBD2	TRBJ2-2	19	CASSIGGTSGSWNTGELFF	TGTGCCAGTAGTATAGGGGGGACTAGCGGGAGCTGGAACACCGGGGAGCTGTTTTTT
once	TRBV7-2	-	TRBJ2-1	13	CASSSYLAPEQFF	TGTGCCAGCAGCTCCTACTTGGCGCCCGAGCAGTTCTTC
-	TRBV18	-	TRBJ2-7	15	CASSPGNQGSYEQYF	TGTGCCAGCTCACCAGGAAACCAGGGCTCCTACGAGCAGTACTTC
-	TRBV11-2	-	TRBJ2-1	12	CASSAGGDMQFF	TGTGCCAGCAGCGCAGGGGGGGATATGCAGTTCTTC
-	TRBV5-1	-	TRBJ2-7	17	CASSSRPAGDGVYEQYF	TGCGCCAGCAGCTCCAGACCCGCCGGGGACGGTGTCTACGAGCAGTACTTC
-	TRBV7-9	TRBD1	TRBJ1-2	16	CASSPELGRGSGGYTF	TGTGCCAGCAGCCCCGAGCTAGGCAGGGGGTCTGGTGGCTACACCTTC
few	TRBV30	-	TRBJ1-6	12	CAWSVLPTDLHF	TGTGCCTGGAGTGTACTTCCAACGGACCTCCACTTT
-	TRBV7-9	-	TRBJ2-1	15	CASSPGGLGANEQFF	TGTGCCAGCAGCCCCGGGGGCCTTGGGGCCAATGAGCAGTTCTTC
-	TRBV7-9	TRBD1	TRBJ1-5	13	CASSLTGNQPQHF	TGTGCCAGCAGCTTGACAGGGAATCAGCCCCAGCATTTT
-	TRBV5-4	-	TRBJ1-2	13	CASSLVLDHGYTF	TGTGCCAGCAGCTTGGTTTTGGATCATGGCTACACCTTC
-	TRBV5-4	TRBD2	TRBJ2-7	18	CASSPGTSPGRGVREQYF	TGTGCCAGCAGCCCGGGGACTAGCCCCGGGAGGGGAGTGAGAGAGCAGTACTTC